Shown below are 21 T cell receptor beta chains from a single sample sequenced in a study of T cell repertoires in aging, cancer and after chemotherapy. Amplification of TCR beta used genomic DNA extracted from peripheral blood. TRB rearrangements spanning V, D and J were amplified using mixed TRB-A/B primers. TCRdb reprocessed the multiplex PCR reads with MiXCR, giving one entry per CDR3 protein. The sample contains 13,000 or so distinct CDR3 sequences, around 23% of which appear only once. Sample: blood. Receptors originate from a human donor in good health.

The J gene is TRBJ2-3, the V gene TRBV5-1; D is uncertain. With 6 bases removed from V and 0 bases from J, the gap between germline ends came to 14 bases. Germline values: CDR1 SGHRS, CDR2 YFSETQ. This CDR3 contains 15 residues. The CDR3 DNA follows: TGCGCCAGCAATCCGTCGTGGGGAAGCACAGATACGCAGTATTTT. Protein product: CASNPSWGSTDTQYF.

This chain joins TRBV5-1 and TRBJ2-6; D call uncertain. V shed 5 bases and J shed 4 bases, with 10 bases lying between them. Per the germline V gene, CDR1 is SGHRS and CDR2 is YFSETQ. The CDR3 loop spans 14 amino acids. CDR3 nucleotides: TGCGCCAGCAGGGATCCAGGCGGGGCCAACGTCCTGACTTTC. Translation gives CASRDPGGANVLTF.

V is TRBV4-1 and J is TRBJ2-7; D not resolved. Germline CDR1 MGHRA, CDR2 YSYEKL. The CDR3 is made up of 14 amino acids. V was trimmed by 2 bases and J by 3 bases, leaving 11 bases between them. In DNA, the CDR3 is TGCGCCAGCAGCCAACAAGACAACAACTACGAGCAGTACTTC. It codes for CASSQQDNNYEQYF.

This clonotype was seen a handful of times. The chain joins TRBV5-4 to TRBJ1-3; D not resolved. Trimming left V 5 bases short and J 0 bases short, with 12 bases between. Looked up from germline, CDR1 is SGHNT and CDR2 is YYREEE (reference sequence). CDR3 size: 15 residues. CDR3 in DNA: TGTGCCAGCAGAAACGGTCCTAACTCTGGAAACACCATATATTTT. This translates into CASRNGPNSGNTIYF.

The J gene is TRBJ2-3, the V gene TRBV20-1; 8 nucleotides line up with TRBD2. CDR1 and CDR2 (germline): DFQATT, SNEGSKA (reference sequence). J lost 2 bases, V lost 4 bases, and 8 bases had no gene match. The CDR3 runs 15 residues. CDR3 region: CSATDLSGATDTQYF. The CDR3 DNA follows: TGCAGTGCTACAGACCTTAGCGGGGCCACAGATACGCAGTATTTT.

V gene TRBV20-1 combines with J gene TRBJ1-1; D not certain. This CDR3 region has 14 residues. Trimming took 5 bases from V and 4 from J, leaving 17 bases between them. Looked up from germline, CDR1 is DFQATT and CDR2 is SNEGSKA (reference sequence). The CDR3 protein is CSALDHREATEAFF. The CDR3 DNA reads TGCAGTGCTCTTGATCATCGAGAGGCCACTGAAGCTTTCTTT.

This chain joins TRBV30 and TRBJ2-1, with D unresolved. The germline gives CDR1 GTSNPN, CDR2 SVGIG (reference sequence). Trimming took off 3 bases at V and 4 bases at J, with 7 bases between the two ends. CDR3 length: 12 amino acids. Here the CDR3 DNA reads TGTGCCTGGAGGCAGGCGTACAATGAGCAGTTCTTC. Protein product: CAWRQAYNEQFF. Drawing the rest from reference TRBV30 and TRBJ2-1, the complete variable domain is SQTIHQWPATLVQPVGSPLSLECTVEGTSNPNLYWYRQAAGRGLQLLFYSVGIGQISSEVPQNLSASRPQDRQFILSSKKLLLSDSGFYLCAWRQAYNEQFFGPGTRLTVL.

The rearrangement uses TRBV12-3 or TRBV12-4 and TRBJ2-1, with 8 nucleotides matching TRBD1. Unmatched junction bases numbered 12, after V lost 6 bases and J lost 2 bases. CDR3 length equals 17 residues. CDR3 nucleotides: TGTGCCAGCAGCCGGAGTCCGGGGACAGGAACCTACAATGAGCAGTTCTTC. Its translation: CASSRSPGTGTYNEQFF.

In this sample, this clonotype turned up once. The chain uses TRBV18 and TRBJ1-2; weak D call: TRBD1 (5 bases). Germline V CDR1 and CDR2: KGHSH, LQKENI. This CDR3 has 12 amino acids. V gave up 5 bases and J gave up 4 bases, with 8 bases separating them. The CDR3 loop is CASSGGTYGYTF. In nucleotides, the CDR3 is TGTGCCAGCTCAGGGGGGACCTATGGCTACACCTTC.

V and J are TRBV18 and TRBJ2-5; the D gene is possibly TRBD1 (6 bases). This CDR3 is built from 13 residues. The ends were cut back, 6 bases at V and 3 bases at J, with 11 bases in the middle. Germline values: CDR1 KGHSH, CDR2 LQKENI. The CDR3 loop is CASSRGQKETQYF. The CDR3 DNA sequence: TGTGCCAGCTCCCGAGGACAGAAAGAGACCCAGTACTTC.

The chain has TRBV18 and TRBJ2-7, with 8 bases lining up with TRBD1. Germline V gene lookup returns CDR1 KGHSH and CDR2 LQKENI. The CDR3 is made up of 12 amino acids. V shed 5 bases, J shed 10 bases, and the junction held 7 bases outside the gene matches. This CDR3 is CASSADREAQYF. The CDR3 DNA is TGTGCCAGCTCAGCGGACAGGGAGGCCCAGTACTTC.

This chain uses TRBV10-3 with TRBJ2-5; 8 positions match TRBD2. Germline lookup yields CDR1 ENHRY and CDR2 SYGVKD. V lost 2 bases to trimming and J lost 5 bases; unmatched junction nucleotides: 1. The CDR3 consists of 13 residues. The CDR3: CAISEVAGETQYF. As DNA, the CDR3 is TGTGCCATCAGTGAGGTAGCGGGGGAGACCCAGTACTTC.

This clonotype was observed a few times. V and J are TRBV12-1 and TRBJ1-5; TRBD1, the table's D call, was not compared with the DNA. TRBV12-1 is a pseudogene. This CDR3 contains 18 residues. CDR3 amino acids: CASRPGDRGASIPGPQHF. As DNA, the CDR3 is TGTGCCAGCAGACCAGGGGACAGGGGCGCCTCAATTCCAGGGCCCCAGCATTTT.

This clonotype was seen a few times. This sequence joins TRBV5-4 and TRBJ2-2; TRBD2 is a possible D gene (6 bases). Trimming took 0 bases from V and 4 from J, leaving 13 bases between them. The length of the CDR3 is 16 residues. The germline V gene has CDR1 SGHNT and CDR2 YYREEE (reference sequence). DNA for the CDR3: TGTGCCAGCAGCTTGGCCCCGGGAGTTCGCACCGGGGAGCTGTTTTTT. It is translated as CASSLAPGVRTGELFF.

Turning to this clonotype: Germline and junction disagree at one end, which may indicate a read error. V gene TRBV18 combines with J gene TRBJ1-2; 12 positions match TRBD1. There are 13 residues in the CDR3. The germline V gene has CDR1 KGHSH and CDR2 LQKENI. DNA for the CDR3: TGTGCCAGTTCACCCGGGACAGGGGGCGTCTACACCTTC. It specifies CASSPGTGGVYTF.

The rearrangement uses TRBV11-2 and TRBJ2-3, with 15 positions matching TRBD2. The CDR3 runs to 17 residues. The V and J ends lost 3 bases and 0 bases, in that order; junction bases with no gene match: 1. Germline V gene lookup returns CDR1 SGHAT and CDR2 FQNNGV. The CDR3 loop is CASSLGTSGGSTDTQYF. The CDR3, as DNA: TGTGCCAGCAGCTTGGGGACTAGCGGGGGGAGCACAGATACGCAGTATTTT.

In its sample, this clonotype is medium-sized. The V call is TRBV12-3 or TRBV12-4, the J call TRBJ1-5; 7 nucleotides agree with TRBD1. Unmatched junction bases numbered 8, after V lost 5 bases and J lost 4 bases. The CDR3 has 15 amino acids. Written as DNA, the CDR3 is TGTGCCAGCAGTAAGGACAGGAGGCAGAATCAGCCCCAGCATTTT. Amino acids: CASSKDRRQNQPQHF.

The chain joins TRBV20-1 to TRBJ1-6; D remains unclear. Trimming stripped 4 bases from V and 0 bases from J, with 16 bases between. Germline CDR1 DFQATT, CDR2 SNEGSKA (reference sequence). There are 17 residues in the CDR3. The CDR3 loop is CSATPSVESSYNSPLHF. The CDR3 DNA reads TGCAGTGCTACCCCCTCGGTTGAGAGCTCCTATAATTCACCCCTCCACTTT.

There are a few counts of this clonotype. This chain joins TRBV5-6 and TRBJ1-1; the D gene is possibly TRBD1 (5 bases). The germline V gene encodes CDR1 SGHDT and CDR2 YYEEEE. Trimming took 4 bases from V and 2 from J, leaving 15 bases between them. CDR3 length equals 15 residues. The CDR3 bases are TGTGCCAGCAGCGACGCGGCAGGGACCAACACTGAAGCTTTCTTT. This translates into CASSDAAGTNTEAFF.

The gene calls are TRBV20-1 and TRBJ2-2, with 8 positions matching TRBD1. The CDR3 runs 17 residues. The trim removed 1 base at V and 1 base at J, leaving 8 bases unmatched. Germline V gives CDR1 DFQATT, CDR2 SNEGSKA (reference sequence). The CDR3 reads CSARVRRGTGNTGELFF. CDR3 coding DNA: TGCAGTGCTAGAGTTCGTAGGGGGACAGGGAACACCGGGGAGCTGTTTTTT.

This clonotype was observed at least ten times. This chain uses TRBV30 with TRBJ2-7; 7 bases align to TRBD2. V dropped 2 bases and J dropped 4; count of bases not matched to a gene: 2. The CDR3 contains 12 residues. CDR1 and CDR2 (germline): GTSNPN, SVGIG (reference sequence). As DNA, the CDR3 is TGTGCCTGGAGTCCGGGGGGTTACGAGCAGTACTTC. Translating gives CAWSPGGYEQYF.